The sequence of this T cell receptor (beta chain) was determined in a study of tissue T cells after allogeneic stem cell transplantation. Study results and caveats: The patient cohort was small and clinically heterogeneous, with limited sampling depth. Motif-based clustering found tissue-specific repertoire signatures shared across patients, though few clones were shared. Which tissue TCRs were alloreactive or antigen-specific was not determined. Some clones might be persisting host cells.

Sequencing of TCRbeta CDR3 at survey depth gave sequences and template counts. Produced via immunoSEQ multiplex PCR; TCRdb's table is partial and in-frame only. The profile covers some 47,000 clones, with 73% appearing a single time and around 0.5% taken by the ten largest. V was cut by 1 base and J by 0 bases, with 6 bases left in between. The CDR3 is 14 amino acids. Germline V lookup: CDR1 SGHSA, CDR2 FRNQAP. Only one count was recorded for this clone. Its antigen remains unidentified. Gene names refer to mouse genes. Sequencing ends 1 residue short of the CDR3 end; the germline J gene provides the rest.

This chain connects TRBV16 to TRBJ1-1; D ambiguous. Sequencing was done on a sample of sorted cells pooled from one or two spleens. This TCR derives from a pool of C57BL/6 mice in good health. This chain's CDR3 is CASSLGGANTEVFF. The CDR3 bases that were read are TGTGCAAGCAGCTTAGGGGGTGCAAACACAGAAGTCTTC. Looking up the rest from reference TRBV16 and TRBJ1-1 gives the full variable domain: NAGVIQTPRHKVTGKGQEATLWCEPISGHSAVFWYRQTIVQGLEFLTYFRNQAPIDDSGMPKERFSAQMPNQSHSTLKIQSTQPQDSAVYLCASSLGGANTEVFFGKGTRLTVV.